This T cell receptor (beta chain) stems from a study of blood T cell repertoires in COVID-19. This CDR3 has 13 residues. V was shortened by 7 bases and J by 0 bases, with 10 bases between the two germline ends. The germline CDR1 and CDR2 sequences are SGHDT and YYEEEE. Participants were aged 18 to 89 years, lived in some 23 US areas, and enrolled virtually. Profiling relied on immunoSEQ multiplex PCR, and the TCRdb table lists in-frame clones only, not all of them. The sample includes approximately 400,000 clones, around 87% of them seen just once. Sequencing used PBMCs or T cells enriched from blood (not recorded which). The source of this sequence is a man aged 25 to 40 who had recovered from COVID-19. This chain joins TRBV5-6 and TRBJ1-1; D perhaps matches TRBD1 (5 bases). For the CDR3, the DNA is TGTGCCAGCTATGGGGGGATGAACACTGAAGCTTTCTTT. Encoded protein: CASYGGMNTEAFF.